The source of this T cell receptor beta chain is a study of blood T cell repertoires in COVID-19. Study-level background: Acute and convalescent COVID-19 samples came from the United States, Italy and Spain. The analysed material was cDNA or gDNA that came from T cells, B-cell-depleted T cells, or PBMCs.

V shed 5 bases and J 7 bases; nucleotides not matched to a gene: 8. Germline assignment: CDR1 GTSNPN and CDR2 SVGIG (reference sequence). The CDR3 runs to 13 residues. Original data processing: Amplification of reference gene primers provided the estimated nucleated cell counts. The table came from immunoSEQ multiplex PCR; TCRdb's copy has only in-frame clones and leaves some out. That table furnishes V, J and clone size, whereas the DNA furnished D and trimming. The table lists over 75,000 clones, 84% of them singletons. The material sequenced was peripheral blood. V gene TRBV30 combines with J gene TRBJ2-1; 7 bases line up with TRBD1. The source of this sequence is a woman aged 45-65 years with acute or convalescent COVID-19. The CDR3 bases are TGTGCCTGGGACGGGACAGCACTGAATGAGCAGTTCTTC. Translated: CAWDGTALNEQFF.